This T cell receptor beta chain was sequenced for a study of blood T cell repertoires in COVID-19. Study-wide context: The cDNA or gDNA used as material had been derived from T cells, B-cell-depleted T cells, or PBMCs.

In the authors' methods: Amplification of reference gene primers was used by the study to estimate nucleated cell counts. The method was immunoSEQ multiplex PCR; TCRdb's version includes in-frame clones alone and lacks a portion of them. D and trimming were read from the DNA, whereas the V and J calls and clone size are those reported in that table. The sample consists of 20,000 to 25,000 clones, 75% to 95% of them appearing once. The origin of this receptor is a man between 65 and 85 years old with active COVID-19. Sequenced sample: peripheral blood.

This CDR3 is CATSAPSPRGGQETQYF. In DNA form, the CDR3 reads TGTGCCACCAGTGCCCCGTCCCCCAGAGGAGGCCAAGAGACCCAGTACTTC. V usage is TRBV24-1 and J usage is TRBJ2-5; TRBD2 might be the D (5 bases). Trimming left V 5 bases short and J 1 base short, with 19 bases between. Germline CDR1 is KGHDR and CDR2 is SFDVKD. This CDR3 is 17 amino acids long.